The next 27 T cell receptor beta chains were all read from a single sample in a study of cytomegalovirus exposure and HLA in healthy donors. Use of 60 Vbeta and 13 Jbeta primers characterized the PCR. The repertoire was sequenced with immunoSEQ multiplex PCR; TCRdb's copy has only in-frame clones and lacks some. Of approximately 110,000 clones in the sample, approximately 80% were seen once. Sequencing was done on a sample of PBMCs. The receptors derive from a man under 40 in good health and CMV-seronegative.

The rearrangement joins TRBV6-5 to TRBJ2-3; a weak D match, TRBD2 (5 bases). Trimming took 8 bases from V and 3 from J, leaving 15 bases between them. CDR1 and CDR2 from the germline V gene are MNHEY and SVGAGI. The CDR3 is 14 residues long. CDR3 DNA sequence: TGTGCCAGCGGAGGATCGTATTGGACAGATACGCAGTATTTT. It encodes CASGGSYWTDTQYF.

The V call is TRBV30, the J call TRBJ2-3, with 8 bases identical to TRBD2. CDR1 and CDR2 (germline): GTSNPN, SVGIG (reference sequence). The length of the CDR3 is 15 residues. With V trimmed by 3 bases and J by 0 bases, 5 bases remained unmatched. The CDR3 bases are TGTGCCTGGAGAGGGGGACTAGATAGCACAGATACGCAGTATTTT. Its protein product is CAWRGGLDSTDTQYF.

Details on this clone: This same CDR3 is encoded by further DNA sequences in the sample. The V gene is TRBV30, the J gene TRBJ1-5; no definite D call. Trimming stripped 0 bases from V and 4 bases from J, with 7 bases between. CDR1 is GTSNPN, CDR2 SVGIG, per germline (reference sequence). The CDR3 consists of 13 residues. Written as DNA, the CDR3 is TGTGCCTGGAGTGTACGAGGGAATCAGCCCCAGCATTTT. Residues: CAWSVRGNQPQHF.

The chain carries TRBV13 and TRBJ2-3; 10 bases agree with TRBD1. Unmatched junction bases numbered 9, after V lost 5 bases and J lost 4 bases. The CDR3 runs 16 residues. Germline V gene sequence: CDR1 PRHDT, CDR2 FYEKMQ (reference sequence). CDR3 sequence (DNA): TGTGCCAGCAGCCTCCGGACAGGGGGGTTGGCAGATACGCAGTATTTT. Its translation is CASSLRTGGLADTQYF.

The chain has TRBV6-5 and TRBJ2-5, with D hard to call. CDR1 and CDR2 from the germline V gene are MNHEY and SVGAGI. The CDR3 totals 11 residues. Trimming shortened V by 4 bases and J by 5 bases, and 5 bases separated the two germline ends. As DNA, the CDR3 is TGTGCCAGCAGTTCGTTTGAGACCCAGTACTTC. Protein: CASSSFETQYF.

This clone was seen a single time. This sequence joins TRBV28 and TRBJ1-2; TRBD1 matches 9 bases. V trimming: 4 bases; J trimming: 9 bases; junction bases outside the gene matches: 9. CDR1 and CDR2 from the germline V gene are MDHEN and SYDVKM. The CDR3 length is 14 residues. The CDR3 loop reads CASSSTGQGGSYTF. CDR3 nucleotide sequence: TGTGCCAGCAGTTCAACGGGACAGGGTGGGAGCTACACCTTC.

The chain joins TRBV27 to TRBJ2-3; 11 bases are a match to TRBD2. The CDR3 totals 15 residues. The ends lost 6 bases at V and 5 bases at J; junction bases unmatched: 7. Per the germline V gene, CDR1 is MNHEY and CDR2 is SMNVEV (reference sequence). The CDR3, as DNA: TGTGCCAGCAGATTAGCGGGGGGGCAGGGAGATACGCAGTATTTT. It specifies CASRLAGGQGDTQYF.

This chain links TRBV9 with TRBJ2-2; weak D call: TRBD1 (5 bases). Looked up from germline, CDR1 is SGDLS and CDR2 is YYNGEE. The CDR3 extends over 14 amino acids. V lost 4 bases and J 5 bases, leaving 12 bases between the germline ends. The CDR3 protein is CASSPGHLTGELFF. The CDR3 DNA reads as TGTGCCAGCAGCCCCGGACACCTAACCGGGGAGCTGTTTTTT.

This clone was seen a handful of times. The chain carries TRBV4-3 and TRBJ1-1, with 9 bases that match TRBD1. V was clipped by 0 bases and J by 6 bases; unmatched bases: 8. The CDR3 loop spans 16 amino acids. Germline values: CDR1 LGHNA, CDR2 YSLEER. The CDR3 DNA reads as TGCGCCAGCAGCCAAGAAGGTACAGGGGGCTACGCTGAAGCTTTCTTT. It translates to CASSQEGTGGYAEAFF.

The gene calls are TRBV10-3 and TRBJ2-7, with 10 nucleotides matching TRBD2. In germline, CDR1 is ENHRY, CDR2 SYGVKD. The V segment lost 7 bases and the J segment 0 bases; nucleotides outside the gene matches: 9. The CDR3 extends over 16 amino acids. CDR3 protein: CAIKTGTSASSYEQYF. The CDR3 region has the DNA TGTGCCATCAAAACCGGGACTAGCGCGAGCTCCTACGAGCAGTACTTC.

The gene calls are TRBV7-2 and TRBJ1-4, with a weak D call TRBD1 (5 bases). The CDR3 spans 14 residues. In germline, CDR1 is SGHTA, CDR2 FQGNSA. V lost 2 bases, J lost 7 bases, and 11 bases lay in between. The CDR3 DNA reads as TGTGCCAGCAGCTTAATGACAGTTGGTGAAAAACTGTTTTTT. Encoded protein: CASSLMTVGEKLFF.

This sequence joins TRBV6-1 and TRBJ1-2; D is unresolved. Trimming took off 6 bases at V and 4 bases at J, with 9 bases between the two ends. Germline V lookup: CDR1 MNHNS, CDR2 SASEGT. CDR3 length: 12 amino acids. CDR3 sequence: CASRGETYGYTF. The CDR3 DNA reads TGTGCCAGCAGAGGAGAAACCTATGGCTACACCTTC.

The chain couples TRBV2 to TRBJ1-5; 7 nucleotides line up with TRBD1. This CDR3 is built from 14 residues. Germline CDR1 is SNHLY and CDR2 is FYNNEI. V was clipped by 6 bases and J by 1 base; unmatched bases: 3. The CDR3, as DNA: TGTGCCAGCAGGGTAGGGGGCAGCAATCAGCCCCAGCATTTT. This gives the protein CASRVGGSNQPQHF.

V gene TRBV28 combines with J gene TRBJ2-7; TRBD1 might be the D (6 bases). CDR1 is MDHEN, CDR2 SYDVKM, per germline. Trimming removed 5 bases from V and 3 bases from J, with 23 bases in between. The CDR3 is made up of 17 amino acids. CDR3 amino acids: CASSQTGEIGQDYEQYF. DNA for the CDR3: TGTGCCAGCAGTCAGACAGGAGAGATCGGCCAAGACTACGAGCAGTACTTC.

CDR3 region: CASSLGTSLYGYTF. DNA of the CDR3: TGTGCCAGCAGTCTAGGGACATCTCTCTATGGCTACACCTTC. This rearrangement joins TRBV28 to TRBJ1-2, with D possibly TRBD1 on 6 matching bases. Germline V CDR1 and CDR2: MDHEN, SYDVKM. The CDR3 loop spans 14 amino acids. Deletions cut 5 bases from V and 4 bases from J, with 14 bases between.

This clone was found a few times. V usage is TRBV4-3 and J usage is TRBJ1-2, with a tentative D call TRBD1 (5 bases). CDR3 size: 15 residues. In germline, CDR1 is LGHNA, CDR2 YSLEER. Trimming removed 0 bases at V and 10 bases at J, with 18 bases between. The CDR3 protein is CASSQDYRLSQPYTF. CDR3 sequence (DNA): TGCGCCAGCAGCCAAGATTACAGGCTATCTCAGCCCTACACCTTC.

This clone occurred a few times. J is TRBJ2-5 and V is TRBV7-9, with 9 bases aligning to TRBD2. The J segment lost 5 bases and the V segment lost 3 bases, leaving 13 bases of the junction unmatched. The CDR3 loop spans 17 amino acids. Germline V lookup: CDR1 SEHNR, CDR2 FQNEAQ (reference sequence). CDR3 DNA: TGTGCCAGCAGCTTTTCTAGCGGGGATATATTATGGGAGACCCAGTACTTC. Protein sequence: CASSFSSGDILWETQYF.

The J gene is TRBJ1-1, the V gene TRBV5-5, with TRBD1 matching 8 bases. The germline V gene encodes CDR1 SGHKS and CDR2 YYEKEE (reference sequence). This CDR3 is built from 14 residues. V trimming: 4 bases; J trimming: 7 bases; junction bases outside the gene matches: 9. The CDR3: CASSPGQGGSEAFF. CDR3 bases: TGTGCCAGCAGCCCAGGACAGGGCGGAAGTGAAGCTTTCTTT.

The chain links TRBV7-8 to TRBJ2-1, with TRBD2 matching 7 bases. V trimming: 5 bases; J trimming: 4 bases; junction bases outside the gene matches: 11. CDR1 and CDR2 from the germline V gene are SGHVS and FQNEAQ. The CDR3 has 16 amino acids. CDR3 sequence: CASSVRSSGPYNEQFF. CDR3 nucleotides: TGTGCCAGCAGCGTCCGTTCTAGCGGTCCGTACAATGAGCAGTTCTTC.

This clone was found a few times. The chain carries TRBV5-6 and TRBJ2-3, with TRBD2 matching 12 bases. The ends lost 1 base at V and 1 base at J; junction bases unmatched: 4. Germline CDR1 SGHDT, CDR2 YYEEEE. The CDR3 consists of 17 residues. The CDR3 DNA reads as TGTGCCAGCAGCTTGTCCGGGACTAGCGGGCGCACAGATACGCAGTATTTT. Amino acids: CASSLSGTSGRTDTQYF.

CDR3 DNA sequence: TGTGCCAGCAGCGCGGGGAGGGTCGACACCGGGGAGCTGTTTTTT. Translated: CASSAGRVDTGELFF. The rearrangement joins TRBV9 to TRBJ2-2; the match to TRBD2 covers 7 bases. V gave up 3 bases and J gave up 3 bases; unmatched junction bases: 5. CDR3 size: 15 residues. The germline CDR1 and CDR2 sequences are SGDLS and YYNGEE.

This chain uses TRBV19 with TRBJ2-7; the match to TRBD1 covers 9 bases. The germline CDR1 and CDR2 sequences are LNHDA and SQIVND (reference sequence). After removal of 1 base from V and 2 bases from J, the junction contained 18 bases not matched to a gene. The CDR3 spans 20 residues. The CDR3 spells CASSIVVHRDRVLDPYEQYF. The CDR3 nucleotides are TGTGCCAGTAGTATAGTGGTCCACCGGGACAGGGTACTCGATCCCTACGAGCAGTACTTC.

The chain links TRBV10-3 to TRBJ1-1; the D is unclear. V was clipped by 4 bases and J by 1 base, with 16 bases between them. The CDR3 length is 16 residues. The germline gives CDR1 ENHRY, CDR2 SYGVKD. CDR3 nucleotide sequence: TGTGCCATCAGTGCTCCTCTCTCGGCGGGGAACACTGAAGCTTTCTTT. It specifies CAISAPLSAGNTEAFF.

A few counts support this clone. J is TRBJ1-6 and V is TRBV19; D gene uncertain. The CDR3 runs to 17 residues. Trimming removed 3 bases from V and 1 base from J, with 13 bases in between. Germline V CDR1 and CDR2: LNHDA, SQIVND (reference sequence). This chain's CDR3 is CASSISPPGSYNSPLHF. The DNA for the CDR3 is TGTGCCAGTAGTATTAGTCCACCGGGTTCCTATAATTCACCCCTCCACTTT.

This chain links TRBV6-5 with TRBJ1-1, with 7 bases fitting TRBD1. The CDR3 length is 15 residues. CDR1 MNHEY and CDR2 SVGAGI come from the germline V gene. The junction had 5 bases not matched to a gene; V was cut back by 2 bases and J by 2 bases. CDR3: CASSYARQGNTEAFF. The CDR3 bases are TGTGCCAGCAGTTACGCGAGACAGGGAAACACTGAAGCTTTCTTT.

For the CDR3, the DNA is TGTGCCAGCAGCTTAGTTCCGGGATACGAAGCTTTCTTT. It yields the protein CASSLVPGYEAFF. The chain is built from TRBV7-2 and TRBJ1-1; D gene uncertain. V was shortened by 1 base and J by 8 bases, with 11 bases between the two germline ends. Germline loops: CDR1 SGHTA, CDR2 FQGNSA. This CDR3 region has 13 residues.

The V call is TRBV9, the J call TRBJ2-3; the match to TRBD2 covers 7 bases. The CDR3 is 15 residues long. The germline V gene encodes CDR1 SGDLS and CDR2 YYNGEE. The V gene end was trimmed by 0 bases and the J gene end by 2 bases; junction bases not matched to a gene: 3. The CDR3 region has the DNA TGTGCCAGCAGCGTAGGCGGGAGCGACACAGATACGCAGTATTTT. This gives the protein CASSVGGSDTDTQYF.